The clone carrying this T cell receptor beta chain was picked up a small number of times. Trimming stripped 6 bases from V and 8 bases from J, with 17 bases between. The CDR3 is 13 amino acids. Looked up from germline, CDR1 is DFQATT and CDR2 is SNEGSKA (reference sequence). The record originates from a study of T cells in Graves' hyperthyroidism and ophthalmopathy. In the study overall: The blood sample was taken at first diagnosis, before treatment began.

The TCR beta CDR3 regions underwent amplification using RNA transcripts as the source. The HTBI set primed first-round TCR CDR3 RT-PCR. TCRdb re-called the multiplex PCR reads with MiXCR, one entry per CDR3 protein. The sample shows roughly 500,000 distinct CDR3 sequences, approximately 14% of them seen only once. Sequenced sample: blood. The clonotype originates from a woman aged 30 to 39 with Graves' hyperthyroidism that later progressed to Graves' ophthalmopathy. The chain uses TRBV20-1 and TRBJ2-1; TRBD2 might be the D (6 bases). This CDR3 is CSAGTGPFDEQFF. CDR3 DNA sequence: TGCAGTGCCGGGACTGGCCCATTTGATGAGCAGTTCTTC.